This is a list of T cell receptor beta chains from one sample in a study of blood T cell repertoires in COVID-19. TCRdb's copy holds only in-frame clones and misses some; the assay was immunoSEQ multiplex PCR. Among approximately 200,000 clones, more than 75% were seen once, and the ten largest hold approximately 6.2%. Source material: peripheral blood. The receptors shown here come from a man in his 60s who had recovered from COVID-19. The CDR3 runs from the conserved cysteine through the conserved F or W. D genes are given only for firm matches. For some rows the clone size is stated as once, few or many, or as a class when expanded; others skip it.

CDR3 DNA: TGTGCCAGTGGGGGGAGGCTGGACGGGGAGCTGTTTTTT
CDR3 protein: CASGGRLDGELFF
clone size: NA
CDR3 length: 13
J gene: TRBJ2-2
D gene: NA
V gene: TRBV19

CDR3 DNA: TGTGCCAGCAGTCTAGCGGGGGAGGTCGGAGATACGCAGTATTTT
CDR3 protein: CASSLAGEVGDTQYF
clone size: NA
CDR3 length: 15
J gene: TRBJ2-3
D gene: TRBD2
V gene: TRBV27

CDR3 DNA: TGCGCCAGCAGCTTGGAATTTAGGAGGAACTTGAACACTGAAGCTTTCTTT
CDR3 protein: CASSLEFRRNLNTEAFF
clone size: NA
CDR3 length: 17
J gene: TRBJ1-1
D gene: NA
V gene: TRBV5-1

CDR3 DNA: TGCGCCAGCAGCTTAACTAGCGGGGCTAATGAGCAGTTCTTC
CDR3 protein: CASSLTSGANEQFF
clone size: NA
CDR3 length: 14
J gene: TRBJ2-1
D gene: TRBD2
V gene: TRBV5-1

CDR3 DNA: TGTGCCAGCTCACCGCGGACAGCCCAGGACGGCTACACCTTC
CDR3 protein: CASSPRTAQDGYTF
clone size: NA
CDR3 length: 14
J gene: TRBJ1-2
D gene: NA
V gene: TRBV18

CDR3 DNA: TGTGCCATCAGTGGGACTGACAGGGGTAAAGGGGAGCAGTACTTC
CDR3 protein: CAISGTDRGKGEQYF
clone size: NA
CDR3 length: 15
J gene: TRBJ2-7
D gene: TRBD1
V gene: TRBV10-3

CDR3 DNA: TGTGCCAGCAGTCGGGGACAGCTGAACACCGGGGAGCTGTTTTTT
CDR3 protein: CASSRGQLNTGELFF
clone size: NA
CDR3 length: 15
J gene: TRBJ2-2
D gene: TRBD1
V gene: TRBV25-1

CDR3 DNA: TGTGCCAGCAGTTCCGGGACAGGGGCCGGTGAGCAGTTCTTC
CDR3 protein: CASSSGTGAGEQFF
clone size: NA
CDR3 length: 14
J gene: TRBJ2-1
D gene: TRBD1
V gene: TRBV7-3

CDR3 DNA: TGTGCCAGCAGTTACAAAGGGGGAGAGAATGGCTACACCTTC
CDR3 protein: CASSYKGGENGYTF
clone size: once
CDR3 length: 14
J gene: TRBJ1-2
D gene: NA
V gene: TRBV6-2/TRBV6-3

CDR3 DNA: TGTGCCAGCAGCTCGAGTTGGATCGCAGGGGGCCCTAGCAATCAGCCCCAGCATTTT
CDR3 protein: CASSSSWIAGGPSNQPQHF
clone size: NA
CDR3 length: 19
J gene: TRBJ1-5
D gene: TRBD1
V gene: TRBV5-6

CDR3 DNA: TGTGCCAGCAGTTTATCGTACCGGGACTCCGGGCACTTC
CDR3 protein: CASSLSYRDSGHF
clone size: NA
CDR3 length: 13
J gene: TRBJ2-7
D gene: NA
V gene: TRBV27

CDR3 DNA: TGTGCCAGCAGCTCTGGACAGACCCCTGGGGCCTATGGCTACACCTTC
CDR3 protein: CASSSGQTPGAYGYTF
clone size: NA
CDR3 length: 16
J gene: TRBJ1-2
D gene: NA
V gene: TRBV5-4

CDR3 DNA: TGTGCCAGCAGTCCGTGGGACAGGGGCATGAACACTGAAGCTTTCTTT
CDR3 protein: CASSPWDRGMNTEAFF
clone size: NA
CDR3 length: 16
J gene: TRBJ1-1
D gene: TRBD1
V gene: TRBV27

CDR3 DNA: TGTGCCAGCAGTTTGGTAGGGGAGGTCTATGGCTACACCTTC
CDR3 protein: CASSLVGEVYGYTF
clone size: NA
CDR3 length: 14
J gene: TRBJ1-2
D gene: NA
V gene: TRBV28

CDR3 DNA: TGTGCCAGCAGCACGACCGGGACAGATGGCTACACCTTC
CDR3 protein: CASSTTGTDGYTF
clone size: once
CDR3 length: 13
J gene: TRBJ1-2
D gene: TRBD1
V gene: TRBV28

CDR3 DNA: TGTGCCAGCAGCATTAGCGGGGGGGCCCAAGAGACCCAGTACTTC
CDR3 protein: CASSISGGAQETQYF
clone size: NA
CDR3 length: 15
J gene: TRBJ2-5
D gene: TRBD2
V gene: TRBV5-4

CDR3 DNA: TGTGCCGCGAGCAAAGGGGGACAGGGGGCATATGGCTACACCTTC
CDR3 protein: CAASKGGQGAYGYTF
clone size: NA
CDR3 length: 15
J gene: TRBJ1-2
D gene: TRBD1
V gene: TRBV19

CDR3 DNA: TGTGCCAGCAGCCTGTTCAGGACAGGGAATAATTCACCCCTCCACTTT
CDR3 protein: CASSLFRTGNNSPLHF
clone size: NA
CDR3 length: 16
J gene: TRBJ1-6
D gene: TRBD1
V gene: TRBV7-6

CDR3 DNA: TGTGCCAGCAGCCCAGGCGGGGGCCAAGAGACCCAGTACTTC
CDR3 protein: CASSPGGGQETQYF
clone size: NA
CDR3 length: 14
J gene: TRBJ2-5
D gene: TRBD2
V gene: TRBV5-4

CDR3 DNA: TGTGCCAGCAGCCGGACAGCAGTTAACTATGGCTACACCTTC
CDR3 protein: CASSRTAVNYGYTF
clone size: few
CDR3 length: 14
J gene: TRBJ1-2
D gene: NA
V gene: TRBV6-2/TRBV6-3

CDR3 DNA: TGTGCCAGCAGTGGGGCGCCTATTTACGAGCAGTACTTC
CDR3 protein: CASSGAPIYEQYF
clone size: NA
CDR3 length: 13
J gene: TRBJ2-7
D gene: NA
V gene: TRBV28

CDR3 DNA: TGTGCCAGCAGTTTGACATCCTCCTACGAGCAGTACTTC
CDR3 protein: CASSLTSSYEQYF
clone size: NA
CDR3 length: 13
J gene: TRBJ2-7
D gene: NA
V gene: TRBV28

CDR3 DNA: TGTGCCAGTAGCTTCACGGGGGTCCAGGATCAGCCCCAGCATTTT
CDR3 protein: CASSFTGVQDQPQHF
clone size: once
CDR3 length: 15
J gene: TRBJ1-5
D gene: NA
V gene: TRBV19

CDR3 DNA: TGTGCCAGTAGCCTCTCGGACAGGGATTACTACGAGCAGTACTTC
CDR3 protein: CASSLSDRDYYEQYF
clone size: NA
CDR3 length: 15
J gene: TRBJ2-7
D gene: TRBD1
V gene: TRBV19

CDR3 DNA: TGTGCCAGCAGCACGGCCATTTCGGGGGGGCCCTCCTACAATGAGCAGTTCTTC
CDR3 protein: CASSTAISGGPSYNEQFF
clone size: NA
CDR3 length: 18
J gene: TRBJ2-1
D gene: TRBD2
V gene: TRBV7-9

CDR3 DNA: TGTGCCAGAACGAGACACCTACCACCCTACGAGCAGTACTTC
CDR3 protein: CARTRHLPPYEQYF
clone size: NA
CDR3 length: 14
J gene: TRBJ2-7
D gene: NA
V gene: TRBV28

CDR3 DNA: TGTGCCAGCAGCCAGGGGTATGGAAACACCATATATTTT
CDR3 protein: CASSQGYGNTIYF
clone size: once
CDR3 length: 13
J gene: TRBJ1-3
D gene: NA
V gene: TRBV5-6

CDR3 DNA: TGTGCCAGCAGCGGGGGGGGACAGGCCCAAGAGACCCAGTACTTC
CDR3 protein: CASSGGGQAQETQYF
clone size: NA
CDR3 length: 15
J gene: TRBJ2-5
D gene: NA
V gene: TRBV7-2

CDR3 DNA: TGTGCCAGCAGCCCGACAGGGGTCGAGCAGTACTTC
CDR3 protein: CASSPTGVEQYF
clone size: NA
CDR3 length: 12
J gene: TRBJ2-7
D gene: TRBD1
V gene: TRBV9

CDR3 DNA: TGTGCCAGCAGCTCCGGACAGGAGGTCTATGCCGGGGAGCTGTTTTTT
CDR3 protein: CASSSGQEVYAGELFF
clone size: NA
CDR3 length: 16
J gene: TRBJ2-2
D gene: TRBD1
V gene: TRBV7-8

CDR3 DNA: TGTGCCAGCAGCTTGTCTCAGGGGAGCAATCAGCCCCAGCATTTT
CDR3 protein: CASSLSQGSNQPQHF
clone size: NA
CDR3 length: 15
J gene: TRBJ1-5
D gene: NA
V gene: TRBV5-8

CDR3 DNA: TGTGCCAGCAGCTCTGATAAATGGGGACAGGGGGCATACCACGAGCAGTACTTC
CDR3 protein: CASSSDKWGQGAYHEQYF
clone size: NA
CDR3 length: 18
J gene: TRBJ2-7
D gene: TRBD1
V gene: TRBV7-9

CDR3 DNA: TGTGCCAGCAGCAGGGGACTAGCAAGCCACAATGAGCAGTTCTTC
CDR3 protein: CASSRGLASHNEQFF
clone size: NA
CDR3 length: 15
J gene: TRBJ2-1
D gene: TRBD2
V gene: TRBV5-8

CDR3 DNA: TGTGCCAGCTCACAGGAGATGGGCAATCAGCCCCAGCATTTT
CDR3 protein: CASSQEMGNQPQHF
clone size: NA
CDR3 length: 14
J gene: TRBJ1-5
D gene: NA
V gene: TRBV18

CDR3 DNA: TGTGCCAGCAGTCTTTTTACTCTCCGGGACTCGGACCTATTCGCCTATGGCTACACCTTC
CDR3 protein: CASSLFTLRDSDLFAYGYTF
clone size: NA
CDR3 length: 20
J gene: TRBJ1-2
D gene: NA
V gene: TRBV6-6

CDR3 DNA: TGTGCCAGTAGTATTTCGGGTGGATATCAGCCCCAGCATTTT
CDR3 protein: CASSISGGYQPQHF
clone size: NA
CDR3 length: 14
J gene: TRBJ1-5
D gene: NA
V gene: TRBV19

CDR3 DNA: TGTGCCAGCAGCCAACAGGGAAACACTGAAGCTTTCTTT
CDR3 protein: CASSQQGNTEAFF
clone size: NA
CDR3 length: 13
J gene: TRBJ1-1
D gene: NA
V gene: TRBV3-1/TRBV3-2

CDR3 DNA: TGTGCCAGCAGCAAATGGGCCCTCGGGGGTCAGCCCCAGCATTTT
CDR3 protein: CASSKWALGGQPQHF
clone size: NA
CDR3 length: 15
J gene: TRBJ1-5
D gene: NA
V gene: TRBV21-1

CDR3 DNA: TGTGCCAGCAGCTGGGAGACTAGCGCTAACACTATCTTTAGGGAGCAGTACTTC
CDR3 protein: CASSWETSANTIFREQYF
clone size: NA
CDR3 length: 18
J gene: TRBJ2-7
D gene: TRBD2
V gene: TRBV11-2

CDR3 DNA: TGCGCCAGGCGTCTCCTGGGGGAGGGTCACGAGCAGTACTTC
CDR3 protein: CARRLLGEGHEQYF
clone size: NA
CDR3 length: 14
J gene: TRBJ2-7
D gene: TRBD2
V gene: TRBV5-1

CDR3 DNA: TGCGCCAGCAGATCTATCCCTAGCACAGATACGCAGTATTTT
CDR3 protein: CASRSIPSTDTQYF
clone size: NA
CDR3 length: 14
J gene: TRBJ2-3
D gene: NA
V gene: TRBV5-1

CDR3 DNA: TGCAGTGCTAGTACCTTAAGCCATCAGCCCCAGCATTTT
CDR3 protein: CSASTLSHQPQHF
clone size: NA
CDR3 length: 13
J gene: TRBJ1-5
D gene: NA
V gene: TRBV20-1

CDR3 DNA: TGTGCCAGCAGCTCCGTCGGCACAGATACGCAGTATTTT
CDR3 protein: CASSSVGTDTQYF
clone size: NA
CDR3 length: 13
J gene: TRBJ2-3
D gene: NA
V gene: TRBV7-3

CDR3 DNA: TGTGCCAGCAGCGTCGACAGGGTTAAACCCCTCCACTTT
CDR3 protein: CASSVDRVKPLHF
clone size: few
CDR3 length: 13
J gene: TRBJ1-6
D gene: TRBD1
V gene: TRBV6-2/TRBV6-3

CDR3 DNA: TGCGCCAGCAGCTTTTTAGCGGGAGCCTACGAGCAGTACTTC
CDR3 protein: CASSFLAGAYEQYF
clone size: few
CDR3 length: 14
J gene: TRBJ2-7
D gene: TRBD2
V gene: TRBV5-1